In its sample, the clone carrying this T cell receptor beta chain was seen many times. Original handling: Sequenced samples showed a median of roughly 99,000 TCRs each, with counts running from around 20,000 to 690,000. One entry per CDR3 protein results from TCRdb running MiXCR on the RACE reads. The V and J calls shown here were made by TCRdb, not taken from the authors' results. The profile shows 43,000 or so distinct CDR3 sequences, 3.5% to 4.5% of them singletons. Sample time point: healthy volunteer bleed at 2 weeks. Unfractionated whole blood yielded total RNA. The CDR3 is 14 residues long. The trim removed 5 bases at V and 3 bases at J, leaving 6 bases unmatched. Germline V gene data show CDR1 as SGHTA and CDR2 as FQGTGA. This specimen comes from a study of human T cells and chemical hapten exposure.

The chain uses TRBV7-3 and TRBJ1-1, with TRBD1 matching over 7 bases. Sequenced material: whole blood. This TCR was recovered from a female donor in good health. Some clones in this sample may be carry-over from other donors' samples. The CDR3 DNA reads TGTGCCAGCAGCCCCCCAGGGGGGGACACTGAAGCTTTCTTT. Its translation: CASSPPGGDTEAFF.